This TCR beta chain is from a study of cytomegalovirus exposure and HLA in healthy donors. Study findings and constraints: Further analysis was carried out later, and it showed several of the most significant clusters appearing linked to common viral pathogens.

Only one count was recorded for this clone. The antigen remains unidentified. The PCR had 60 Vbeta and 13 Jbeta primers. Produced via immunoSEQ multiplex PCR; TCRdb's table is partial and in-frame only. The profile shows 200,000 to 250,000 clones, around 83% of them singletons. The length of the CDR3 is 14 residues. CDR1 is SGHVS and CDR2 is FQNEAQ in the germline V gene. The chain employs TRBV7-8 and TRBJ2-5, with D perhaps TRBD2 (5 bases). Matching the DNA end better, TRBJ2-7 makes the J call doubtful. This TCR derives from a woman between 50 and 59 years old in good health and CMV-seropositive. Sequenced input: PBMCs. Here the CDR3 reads CASIGLKFSREQYF. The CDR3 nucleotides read TGTGCCAGCATCGGACTGAAATTTTCCCGCGAGCAGTACTTC.